This is a list of T cell receptor beta chains from one sample in a study of cytomegalovirus exposure and HLA in healthy donors. TCRdb's copy holds only in-frame clones and misses some; the assay was immunoSEQ multiplex PCR. The data contain 85,000 to 100,000 clones, about nine tenths of them singletons. The source material was PBMCs. The origin of the receptors is a young man in good health and CMV-seronegative. Each CDR3 is given with its conserved first and last residue. Each record gives: J gene, D gene, V gene, clone size, CDR3 protein, CDR3 DNA. D genes are given only for firm matches. Rows give clone size only sometimes, using once, few, many, or a class for an expanded clone.

>TRBJ1-5|NA|TRBV30|NA
CAWSVRRGSSNQPQHF
TGTGCCTGGAGTGTACGGAGGGGATCAAGCAATCAGCCCCAGCATTTT
>TRBJ1-1|NA|TRBV7-2|NA
CASSLDIMNTEAFF
TGTGCCAGCAGCTTGGACATCATGAACACTGAAGCTTTCTTT
>TRBJ1-2|NA|TRBV4-3|NA
CASSPSTSFATGVNYGYTF
TGCGCCAGCAGCCCTAGTACGAGTTTCGCAACGGGGGTTAACTATGGCTACACCTTC
>TRBJ1-2|NA|TRBV6-1|NA
CASKDYQAYGYTF
TGTGCCAGCAAGGATTACCAGGCTTATGGCTACACCTTC
>TRBJ1-1|NA|TRBV28|NA
CASSLGRGVTEAFF
TGTGCCAGCAGTTTAGGCAGGGGAGTCACTGAAGCTTTCTTT
>TRBJ2-1|NA|TRBV6-1|NA
CASSEASLVGEQFF
TGTGCCAGCAGTGAAGCGTCGCTCGTCGGTGAGCAGTTCTTC
>TRBJ1-1|NA|TRBV29-1|few
CSAMNTEAFF
TGCAGCGCCATGAACACTGAAGCTTTCTTT
>TRBJ2-1|TRBD1|TRBV5-4|NA
CASRLQGGPGHEQFF
TGTGCCAGCAGATTACAGGGGGGACCGGGTCATGAGCAGTTCTTC
>TRBJ2-3|TRBD2|TRBV29-1|NA
CSVALAGGPGTQYF
TGCAGCGTGGCCTTAGCGGGAGGGCCAGGTACGCAGTATTTT
>TRBJ1-2|NA|TRBV7-9|NA
CASSLKSANYGYTF
TGTGCCAGCAGCTTAAAGTCAGCTAACTATGGCTACACCTTC
>TRBJ1-2|NA|TRBV30|NA
CAWSRDGYTF
TGTGCCTGGAGCAGGGATGGCTACACCTTC
>TRBJ1-5|NA|TRBV27|NA
CASSLSAGGNQPQHF
TGTGCCAGCAGTTTATCAGCAGGGGGCAATCAGCCCCAGCATTTT
>TRBJ2-7|NA|TRBV27|once
CASSLRRPPYEQYF
TGTGCCAGCAGTTTACGCAGGCCTCCTTACGAGCAGTACTTC
>TRBJ2-7|NA|TRBV5-1|once
CASSYRLQSSYEQYF
TGCGCCAGCAGCTACCGACTACAGAGCTCCTACGAGCAGTACTTC
>TRBJ2-7|NA|TRBV30|NA
CAWSVPQGEQYF
TGTGCCTGGAGTGTACCACAGGGCGAGCAGTACTTC
>TRBJ2-1|TRBD2|TRBV5-1|NA
CASSSLTSGLSYNEQFF
TGCGCCAGCAGCTCTTTAACTAGCGGGCTATCCTACAATGAGCAGTTCTTC
>TRBJ1-5|TRBD1|TRBV19|NA
CASNTDGTANQPQHF
TGTGCCAGTAATACGGACGGGACAGCCAATCAGCCCCAGCATTTT
>TRBJ2-4|NA|TRBV7-2|NA
CASSREGQRGIQYF
TGTGCCAGCAGCCGAGAGGGACAGCGGGGGATTCAGTACTTC
>TRBJ2-7|TRBD1|TRBV29-1|NA
CSVVHRDSSYEQYF
TGCAGCGTTGTACATCGGGACAGCTCCTACGAGCAGTACTTC
>TRBJ2-6|NA|TRBV9|NA
CASSVGPTGLGSGANVLTF
TGTGCCAGCAGCGTGGGACCGACAGGACTCGGGTCTGGGGCCAACGTCCTGACTTTC
>TRBJ2-1|TRBD1|TRBV28|NA
CASSNRGRRNEQFF
TGTGCCAGCAGTAACAGGGGGCGACGCAATGAGCAGTTCTTC
>TRBJ1-2|TRBD1|TRBV5-4|NA
CASSLGGQGAGGYTF
TGTGCCAGCAGCTTGGGGGGACAGGGGGCTGGGGGCTACACCTTC
>TRBJ2-1|NA|TRBV5-4|NA
CASSLQYNEQFF
TGTGCCAGCAGCTTGCAGTACAATGAGCAGTTCTTC